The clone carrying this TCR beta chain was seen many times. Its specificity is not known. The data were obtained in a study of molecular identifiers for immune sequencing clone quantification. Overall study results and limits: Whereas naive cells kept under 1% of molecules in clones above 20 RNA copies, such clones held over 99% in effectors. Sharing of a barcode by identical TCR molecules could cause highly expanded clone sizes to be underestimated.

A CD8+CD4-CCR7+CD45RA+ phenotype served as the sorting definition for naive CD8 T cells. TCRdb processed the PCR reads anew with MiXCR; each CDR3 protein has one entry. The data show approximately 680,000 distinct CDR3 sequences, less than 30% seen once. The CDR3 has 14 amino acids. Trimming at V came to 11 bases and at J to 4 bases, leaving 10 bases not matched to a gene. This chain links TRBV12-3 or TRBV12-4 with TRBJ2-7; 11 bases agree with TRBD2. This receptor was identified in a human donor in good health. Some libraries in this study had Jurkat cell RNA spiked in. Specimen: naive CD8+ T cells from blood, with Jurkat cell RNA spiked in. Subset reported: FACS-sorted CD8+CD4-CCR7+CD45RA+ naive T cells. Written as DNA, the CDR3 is TGTGCCTCAAAGTTAGCGGGGGGGCTTTACGAGCAGTACTTC. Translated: CASKLAGGLYEQYF.